The 20 T cell receptor beta chains listed next were all sequenced from one sample in a study of cytomegalovirus exposure and HLA in healthy donors. Researchers ran the PCR with 60 Vbeta and 13 Jbeta primers. Data came from immunoSEQ multiplex PCR; TCRdb stores just in-frame clones and leaves some out. The table includes over 80,000 clones, approximately 83% detected once. The sequenced sample consisted of PBMCs. These receptors were taken from a man aged 40-49 years in good health and CMV-seronegative.

The rearrangement uses TRBV7-9 and TRBJ1-2, with TRBD1 identical over 10 bases. The CDR3 covers 18 residues. Germline V gene lookup returns CDR1 SEHNR and CDR2 FQNEAQ (reference sequence). Trimming took 2 bases from V and 5 from J; bases not matched to a gene: 14. Here the CDR3 reads CASSLPISPGQGDYGYTF. CDR3 DNA: TGTGCCAGCAGCTTACCAATTTCCCCCGGACAGGGGGATTATGGCTACACCTTC. The full variable domain, completed using reference TRBV7-9 and TRBJ1-2, is DTGVSQNPRHKITKRGQNVTFRCDPISEHNRLYWYRQTLGQGPEFLTYFQNEAQLEKSRLLSDRFSAERPKGSFSTLEIQRTEQGDSAMYLCASSLPISPGQGDYGYTFGSGTRLTVV.

The V call is TRBV28, the J call TRBJ1-4; 7 bases agree with TRBD1. CDR1 and CDR2 from the germline V gene are MDHEN and SYDVKM. The CDR3 extends over 16 amino acids. The V segment lost 2 bases and the J segment 3 bases; nucleotides outside the gene matches: 6. The CDR3 DNA reads TGTGCCAGCAGTTTAAACACACAGGGGTCTAATGAAAAACTGTTTTTT. This encodes CASSLNTQGSNEKLFF.

The chain combines TRBV4-1 with TRBJ2-7; 7 nucleotides align to TRBD1. The length of the CDR3 is 15 residues. J gave up 0 bases and V 2 bases, and 4 bases lay outside the gene matches. In germline, CDR1 is MGHRA, CDR2 YSYEKL. As DNA, the CDR3 is TGCGCCAGCAGCCAAAGGACAGGTAGCTCCTACGAGCAGTACTTC. It yields the protein CASSQRTGSSYEQYF.

The rearrangement links TRBV30 to TRBJ2-3, with a tentative D call TRBD2 (6 bases). The CDR3 has 13 amino acids. Germline CDR1 reads GTSNPN; CDR2 reads SVGIG (reference sequence). Trimming took off 3 bases at V and 0 bases at J, with 7 bases between the two ends. The CDR3 DNA follows: TGTGCCTGGAGGGGGGGAAGCACAGATACGCAGTATTTT. This sequence encodes CAWRGGSTDTQYF.

This chain joins TRBV5-1 and TRBJ2-5, with TRBD1 matching 7 bases. V shed 1 base and J 4 bases; nucleotides not matched to a gene: 7. Germline CDR1 is SGHRS and CDR2 is YFSETQ. This CDR3 is built from 15 residues. CDR3 bases: TGCGCCAGCAGCTTGTTGGGACAGAAAATAGAGACCCAGTACTTC. Translation gives CASSLLGQKIETQYF.

With respect to this clone: Mismatch with germline at one junction end may stem from a read error. The chain couples TRBV7-9 to TRBJ1-4; TRBD1 matches at 7 bases. Germline V gives CDR1 SEHNR, CDR2 FQNEAQ (reference sequence). The CDR3 has 16 residues. In DNA, the CDR3 is TGTTCCAGCAGCTTGGTTACCGGGACAGCAAATGAAAAACTGTTTTTT. Its translation is CSSSLVTGTANEKLFF. The full variable domain, in which reference TRBV7-9 and TRBJ1-4 provide the parts outside the CDR3, is DTGVSQNPRHKITKRGQNVTFRCDPISEHNRLYWYRQTLGQGPEFLTYFQNEAQLEKSRLLSDRFSAERPKGSFSTLEIQRTEQGDSAMYLCSSSLVTGTANEKLFFGSGTQLSVL.

In DNA form, the CDR3 reads TGCGCCAGCAGCCAAGACGACAGGGGGACTGAAGCTTTCTTT. Protein product: CASSQDDRGTEAFF. V usage is TRBV4-3 and J usage is TRBJ1-1, with 9 bases identical to TRBD1. The CDR3 is 14 residues long. V was clipped by 0 bases and J by 5 bases; unmatched bases: 1. The V gene's germline CDR1 is LGHNA and CDR2 YSLEER.

The chain uses TRBV27 and TRBJ2-7; 11 positions agree with TRBD1. Germline-derived CDR1 and CDR2 are MNHEY and SMNVEV (reference sequence). The V gene end was trimmed by 5 bases and the J gene end by 0 bases; junction bases not matched to a gene: 12. The CDR3 is made up of 18 amino acids. CDR3 protein: CASSPIGTGGANSYEQYF. In DNA form, the CDR3 reads TGTGCCAGCAGTCCAATCGGGACAGGGGGAGCCAACTCCTACGAGCAGTACTTC.

The J gene is TRBJ2-3, the V gene TRBV4-3, with 9 bases fitting TRBD2. The CDR3 totals 18 residues. V dropped 4 bases and J dropped 2; count of bases not matched to a gene: 13. Germline V lookup: CDR1 LGHNA, CDR2 YSLEER. This CDR3 reads CASSRAPAGGTPTDTQYF. The CDR3 coding sequence is TGCGCCAGCAGCCGAGCCCCAGCGGGGGGCACCCCCACAGATACGCAGTATTTT.

This clone was picked up one time. The rearrangement links TRBV7-8 to TRBJ2-6; D not resolved. CDR1 and CDR2 (germline): SGHVS, FQNEAQ. Trimming stripped 1 base from V and 0 bases from J, with 16 bases between. The CDR3 loop spans 19 amino acids. In nucleotides, the CDR3 is TGTGCCAGCAGCTTAGGCGCCAGGCCGCCGAGCTCTGGGGCCAACGTCCTGACTTTC. The encoded protein is CASSLGARPPSSGANVLTF.

V is TRBV6-1 and J is TRBJ1-2; 9 positions match TRBD1. V lost 2 bases, J lost 6 bases, and 1 base stayed unmatched. The length of the CDR3 is 13 residues. Germline assignment: CDR1 MNHNS and CDR2 SASEGT. CDR3 coding DNA: TGTGCCAGCAGTGAAAGGGACAGGGATGGCTACACCTTC. This sequence encodes CASSERDRDGYTF.

The chain carries TRBV9 and TRBJ2-7; D is possibly TRBD1 (7 bases). Trimming removed 4 bases from V and 6 bases from J, with 23 bases in between. The germline V gene encodes CDR1 SGDLS and CDR2 YYNGEE. The CDR3 runs 16 residues. CDR3 DNA: TGTGCCAGCAGCCCGCAGGCAACCCTTCAGGGGGGCGAGCAGTACTTC. Protein: CASSPQATLQGGEQYF.

CDR3: CASGLQGLKGEQFF. Here the CDR3 DNA reads TGTGCCAGCGGCCTCCAGGGCCTGAAGGGTGAGCAGTTCTTC. The chain links TRBV9 to TRBJ2-1, with TRBD1 as a possible D gene (5 bases). The V end lost 7 bases, the J end lost 9 bases, and 20 bases lay between the germline ends. This CDR3 comprises 14 residues. Per the germline V gene, CDR1 is SGDLS and CDR2 is YYNGEE.

The J gene is TRBJ2-7, the V gene TRBV7-2; 8 bases agree with TRBD2. The V gene's germline CDR1 is SGHTA and CDR2 FQGNSA. The CDR3 consists of 16 residues. The junction had 15 bases not matched to a gene; V was cut back by 7 bases and J by 4 bases. The CDR3 nucleotides are TGTGCCAGCACCCAAGGAGTAGCGGGACCTTTATACGAGCAGTACTTC. Its protein is CASTQGVAGPLYEQYF.

A single count supports this clone. The chain employs TRBV5-4 and TRBJ2-5, with 9 bases identical to TRBD2. The CDR3 runs 16 residues. Trimming at V came to 5 bases and at J to 5 bases, leaving 13 bases not matched to a gene. Germline CDR1 reads SGHNT; CDR2 reads YYREEE (reference sequence). The CDR3 nucleotides read TGTGCCAGCAGTTTGAGGCAGCGGGGGGCCGCGGAGACCCAGTACTTC. This sequence encodes CASSLRQRGAAETQYF. Variable domain in full (rest from reference TRBV5-4 and TRBJ2-5): ETGVTQSPTHLIKTRGQQVTLRCSSQSGHNTVSWYQQALGQGPQFIFQYYREEENGRGNFPPRFSGLQFPNYSSELNVNALELDDSALYLCASSLRQRGAAETQYFGPGTRLLVL.

The rearrangement links TRBV4-3 to TRBJ2-3; D ambiguous. V dropped 2 bases and J dropped 5 bases, with 17 bases sitting between them. Germline V gene lookup returns CDR1 LGHNA and CDR2 YSLEER. CDR3 length: 16 amino acids. The CDR3 here is CASSQFYPVREDTQYF. The CDR3 nucleotides are TGCGCCAGCAGCCAATTCTACCCGGTGCGCGAAGATACGCAGTATTTT.

This clone was found a few times. The CDR3 reads CASSAQGAVNTEAFF. The CDR3 DNA sequence: TGTGCCAGCTCAGCTCAGGGGGCGGTGAACACTGAAGCTTTCTTT. The chain links TRBV18 to TRBJ1-1; TRBD1 matches 8 bases. Germline CDR1 reads KGHSH; CDR2 reads LQKENI. The CDR3 extends over 15 amino acids. With 5 bases clipped from V and 0 bases from J, the junction kept 5 bases outside the gene matches.

CDR3 nucleotides: TGTGCCAGCAGTTTTACAGGGCTGGGCACTGAAGCTTTCTTT. Translating it yields CASSFTGLGTEAFF. The V call is TRBV27, the J call TRBJ1-1; the D gene is possibly TRBD1 (6 bases). With 3 bases removed from V and 4 bases from J, the gap between germline ends came to 12 bases. This CDR3 contains 14 residues. Per germline, CDR1 MNHEY and CDR2 SMNVEV (reference sequence).

This chain joins TRBV27 and TRBJ1-2; 11 bases are a match to TRBD1. The CDR3 is 17 residues long. CDR1 is MNHEY, CDR2 SMNVEV, per germline (reference sequence). With V trimmed by 5 bases and J by 3 bases, 11 bases remained unmatched. CDR3 coding DNA: TGTGCCAGCAGTCCTCGGACAGGGGGCGTATCTGACTATGGCTACACCTTC. This gives the protein CASSPRTGGVSDYGYTF.

The V gene is TRBV7-2, the J gene TRBJ1-2; TRBD1 aligns across 7 bases. CDR3 length: 14 residues. After removal of 4 bases from V and 8 bases from J, the junction contained 10 bases not matched to a gene. CDR1 is SGHTA and CDR2 is FQGNSA in the germline V gene. The CDR3 loop is CASSSRDSSRGYTF. The CDR3 DNA sequence: TGTGCCAGCAGCTCTCGGGACAGCTCGAGGGGCTACACCTTC.